This TCR beta chain emerged from a study of blood T cell repertoires in COVID-19 (dated by TCRdb to 2020 to 2021). Describing the broader study: Samples from collaborators originated in the United States, Italy and Spain and spanned both the acute and convalescent phases of COVID-19. The prospective study material was composed of cDNA or gDNA derived from T cells, B-cell-depleted T cells, or PBMCs. Deeply sampled blood TCRbeta repertoires from subjects exposed to, actively infected with, or recovered from COVID-19 were included in the dataset. The repertoires were made available in a free public database intended to serve as a resource for research on the immune response to SARS-CoV-2. Samples were obtained from the ongoing ImmuneRACE study (first 160 participants) and from about 1,300 subjects provided by 6 global collaborators. Nearly every sample came with metadata listing a de-identified subject ID, COVID-19 status, age in years and sex. Where HLA class I and class II types were available, the types were taken from metadata supplied by the sample provider, not from assay-based typing.

The immunoSEQ Assay, a bias-controlled multiplex PCR, was used to amplify TCRbeta CDR3 regions from genomic DNA. As for the original processing: Within the assay, amplification of reference gene primers was used to estimate how many nucleated cells each sample contained. Sequence reads were collapsed and filtered to measure the absolute abundance of every unique TCRbeta CDR3 rearrangement. For each sample, productive Simpson clonality was calculated by taking the square root of Simpson's diversity index across productive rearrangements. TCRdb limited this immuneACCESS table to in-frame rearrangements with V and J called. A share of clones is missing; checked studies link under half to unresolved V genes, and the rest is unexplained. V, J and clone size derive from that table, while D and trimming were established from the DNA sequence. Present in this sample are approximately 290,000 clones, roughly 88% of which were seen just once. The ten biggest clones cover 0.85% to 1% of the sample.

This clone came up a few times. The antigen this receptor binds is unknown. No base qualities exist here, and no much larger clone lies one base off it. One collaborating source in Seattle enrolled patients during active infection and followed them longitudinally through the course of disease. Each collaborating institution followed its own protocols to collect whole blood in K2EDTA tubes. For TCRbeta analysis, collaborators shipped samples as frozen whole blood, isolated PBMCs, or DNA extracted from either of those sample types. Overall study results and their limits: The quantity of clinical and demographic metadata differed by source and by participant and was supplied without curation.

V lost 6 bases and J lost 8 bases; the stretch between them is 13 bases long. The cysteine opens and the phenylalanine closes a CDR3 of 13 amino acids. Solely the CDR3 DNA is kept, with 39 bases framed from the first base. The rearranged chain carries TRBV12-3 or TRBV12-4 and TRBJ1-4; no D gene can be assigned with confidence. This sequence was found in a human donor with COVID-19, enrolled during active disease. The donor label of this sample is uncertain. Input material: peripheral blood. The DNA sequence follows: TGTGCCAGCAGGGGAGGTATGGGAGAAAAACTGTTTTTT. Its product reads: CASRGGMGEKLFF.